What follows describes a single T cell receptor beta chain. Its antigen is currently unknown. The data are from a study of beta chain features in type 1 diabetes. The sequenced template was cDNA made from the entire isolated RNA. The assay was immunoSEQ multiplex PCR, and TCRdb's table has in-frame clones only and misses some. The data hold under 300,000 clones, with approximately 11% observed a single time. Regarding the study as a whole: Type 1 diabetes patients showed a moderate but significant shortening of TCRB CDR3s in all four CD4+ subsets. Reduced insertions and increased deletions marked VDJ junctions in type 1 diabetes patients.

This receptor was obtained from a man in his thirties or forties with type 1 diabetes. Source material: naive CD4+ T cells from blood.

The CDR3 region has the DNA TGTGCCAGCAGCTTAGCGAGGGGCTACACCTTC. As protein: CASSLARGYTF. The V call is TRBV7-9, the J call TRBJ1-2, with D hard to call. The CDR3 covers 11 residues. Germline V gene sequence: CDR1 SEHNR, CDR2 FQNEAQ (reference sequence). Trimming shortened V by 0 bases and J by 8 bases, and 4 bases separated the two germline ends. The full variable domain, its missing parts supplied by reference TRBV7-9 and TRBJ1-2, is DTGVSQNPRHKITKRGQNVTFRCDPISEHNRLYWYRQTLGQGPEFLTYFQNEAQLEKSRLLSDRFSAERPKGSFSTLEIQRTEQGDSAMYLCASSLARGYTFGSGTRLTVV.